The T cell receptor (beta chain) described here comes from a study of cytomegalovirus exposure and HLA in healthy donors (dated by TCRdb to about 2017). Concerning the study at large: An earlier analysis of about 560 of the donors reported approximately 300 Gb of sequence data and roughly 120 million unique TCR beta sequences obtained from about 179 million T cells. An early release covering about 600 HLA-typed donors comprised approximately 300 gigabases of sequencing data and around 80 million unique TCR sequences. Among the roughly 390 genotyped donors, under 90% belonged to the genetic ancestry cluster associated with self-reported Caucasian donors. The study aimed to test whether cataloging public T cell receptors could reveal signatures of past pathogen exposure. Using immunosequencing, the study profiled T cell repertoires from 640 or so subjects and related those repertoires to cytomegalovirus serostatus. Besides the first cohort of roughly 660 subjects, a separate validation cohort made up of about 120 different subjects was used. To predict cytomegalovirus infection status, the study combined high-throughput TCR immunosequencing, statistical association of individual TCRs with disease status, and machine learning. A later analysis re-analyzed previously published TCR beta repertoires from roughly 690 donors and added high-resolution HLA genotyping to study TCR occurrence patterns. In the later analysis, no new phenotypic data were used to find candidate immune exposures; instead, reliance was placed on TCR beta sequences and their occurrence across donors. To decide whether each TCR beta V gene segment behaved as functional or pseudogenic, an earlier analysis of some 600 of the donors relied on high-throughput TCR beta sequencing. Donor age, sex, ethnicity and CMV serostatus were compiled together with the repertoire data. In a later genetic analysis, genome-wide SNP genotypes for about three fifths of the 666 donors were used, and that subset was treated as a discovery cohort. All discovery cohort repertoires had been generated on a single sequencing platform. HLA typing covered class I and class II loci at four-digit resolution. Typing coverage varied by locus: about 620-640 donors for A, B, C, DRB1 and DQB1; roughly 500 for DQA1; over 600 for DPA1; 450 to 480 for DPB1. Several DR-DQ haplotypes were handled as single units for association and clustering because linkage in the cohort was strong. On average, about 240,000 unique TCR beta nucleotide sequences were sequenced per donor among some 420 genotyped donors of the cohort, with approximately 18% of those sequences being non-productive.

Libraries were made using the immunoSEQ multiplex PCR assay. For the multiplex PCR, a mixture combining 60 forward primers for TCR Vbeta segments and 13 reverse primers for TCR Jbeta segments was used. The CDR3 region of rearranged TCR beta genes was amplified from genomic DNA by a multiplex PCR assay. Amplified TCR beta libraries were sequenced as 87-base-pair reads on the Illumina HiSeq System. For the original study's pipeline: A later analysis counted about 80 million unique TCR beta chains across the 700 or so repertoires, and some 11 million of these chains were shared by at least two donors. Raw reads were error-corrected and collapsed into unique sequences by a nearest-neighbor algorithm in which closely related sequences were merged to remove PCR and sequencing errors. To assign V, D and J gene segments, CDR3 sequences were aligned to IMGT reference sequences. Each retained sequence needed at least a six-nucleotide match to both a V gene segment and a J gene segment. Rearrangements were classified as productive when the CDR3 lacked stop codons and remained in frame with V and J, and all other rearrangements were classified as non-productive. CDR3 was defined according to IMGT convention as the region running from the second conserved V-encoded cysteine to the conserved J-encoded phenylalanine. Sequences without an unambiguous match to a single V gene segment were excluded from the earlier analysis of about 640 of the donors. In an earlier analysis of some 590 of the donors, V segments were called functional above 56.7% productive rearrangements and were called segregating when the between-donor standard deviation exceeded 5%. A statistical classification framework was built to diagnose cytomegalovirus status from the catalog of TCR beta chain sequences. In a later analysis, V and J genes were assigned by comparing TCR nucleotide sequences against IMGT/GENE-DB human TR gene sequences. Using the TCRdist pipeline, a later analysis assigned CDR3 sequences along with most-parsimonious VDJ recombination scenarios. In a later analysis, every TCR beta chain was defined by the combination of its CDR3 amino acid sequence and its V-gene family, and reads without a unique V-gene family were dropped. As a way to deal with suspected cross-contamination and a sequencing artifact, a later analysis dropped more than 500 nucleotide sequences that were highly shared and had low generation probability. In a later analysis, a clonal expansion index was calculated for each public chain from normalized within-repertoire ranks of inferred template counts. A later analysis computed generation probabilities with a VDJ recombination model fitted to out-of-frame rearrangements, and checked the results against IGoR. In a later analysis, TCR-TCR, TCR-HLA and TCR-CMV co-occurrence was scored with hypergeometric tests, and a repertoire-size bias correction was applied to TCR pairs. In a later analysis, false discovery rates were estimated by permuting HLA or CMV assignments 20 times. In a later analysis, co-occurring TCRs were grouped with DBSCAN, and TCRdist sequence similarity was added when clustering was performed within HLA-allele-positive subsets. Repertoires with fewer than 30,000 or more than 120,000 public chains, plus five repertoires with anomalous nucleotide sharing, were excluded from co-occurrence clustering. In TCRdb, the immuneACCESS table is reduced to in-frame sequences with V and J assigned. These tables do not hold every clone; where another copy was compared, an unresolved V gene accounts for under half, and the others remain unexplained. That table is the source of V, J and clone size, and D and trimming were worked out from the DNA. The table for this sample lists 85,000 to 110,000 clones; around two thirds of them were counted only once. 3% to 4% of the sample belongs to the ten largest clones.

With regard to this clone: The antigen this receptor binds is unknown. The record has no base qualities; no much larger clone is one base away.

Beyond this particular receptor, the publication reports: Because some donors lacked HLA typing at each locus, the association tests relied only on the typed subset. In a later analysis, HLA-associated TCR beta chains showed more clonal expansion and lower generation probabilities than non-associated chains that were equally common. Strong co-occurrence of HLA alleles, especially DR and DQ, made assigning TCR associations to individual alleles difficult. In an earlier analysis of about 550 of the donors, most TCR beta V segments were observed in productive rearrangements about 87% or about 30% of the time, broadly matching IMGT annotations. An association between a missense DCLRE1C variant and V-gene and J-gene trimming of TCR beta chains was found in a later genetic analysis and replicated in an independent cohort. This cohort had only TCR beta chains sequenced, and the lack of alpha or paired-chain data limited which features could be detected. A later analysis found that most CMV-associated TCR beta chains appeared HLA-restricted, with HLA associations seemingly driven largely by CMV exposure. For the cohort, immune exposure information was limited to CMV serostatus. While some public TCRs were present in many individuals, most TCR sequences turned up only very rarely across donors. Linkage disequilibrium might explain the correlated functional status among segregating V segments, but an unknown experimental factor could not be excluded. A later analysis found that TCR association rates varied across HLA loci, with DRB1 alleles showing the most associated TCRs and HLA-C alleles the fewest. At a false discovery rate of 0.05, a later analysis linked some 17,000 TCR beta sequences to specific HLA alleles. A further reported finding was that TCR beta sequences accurately predicted the HLA-A and HLA-B alleles for most subjects in the first cohort. According to the authors, the approach could potentially be generalized to other disease states and immunological phenotypes. A later genetic analysis reported fewer N-insertions in productive TCRs among donors in an Asian-associated ancestry cluster than the roughly 700-donor mean. The study gave a list of about 160 TCR beta chains associated with cytomegalovirus. The earlier analysis of approximately 560 of the donors excluded roughly 17 rarely observed V segments, including chromosome 9 orphons, because counts were too low. A few of the identified cytomegalovirus-associated TCR beta chains were confirmed in vitro to be specific for cytomegalovirus antigens. In a later analysis, several top co-occurrence clusters were reported to appear linked to parvovirus B19, influenza, CMV and Epstein-Barr virus. Some IMGT-functional V segments, including TRBV6-2 and TRBV6-3, could not be distinguished by the 87-base-pair reads and were therefore excluded. The classifier was reported to diagnose cytomegalovirus status with high specificity and sensitivity in both the original and validation cohorts. The sequencing pipeline was judged likely to have produced a cluster of highly shared sequence variants as a technical artifact. Roughly uniform sequencing depth across donors was assumed in presence/absence analyses, although this assumption may not hold.

The CDR3 runs 14 amino acids, cysteine and phenylalanine included. The kept DNA is CDR3 alone, 42 bases in frame from the first base. Cut back by 0 bases and 3 bases, the V and J ends lie 8 bases apart. According to the germline V gene, CDR1 reads KGHSH and CDR2 reads LQKENI. In total, 666 healthy bone marrow donors made up the cohort. At the time of sampling, every cohort member was nominally healthy, though immune exposures that went unrecorded were likely present. The donor was CMV seronegative and belonged to the group of 380 or so seronegative cohort members. A peripheral blood sample was provided by each donor, and peripheral blood mononuclear cells were used for TCR beta sequencing. The Qiagen DNeasy Blood Extraction Kit was used to extract genomic DNA from the blood cell samples.

This receptor was identified in a woman aged 50 to 60 in good health and CMV-seronegative. The chain is assembled from TRBV18 and TRBJ2-5, with the D gene not confidently named. Specimen: PBMCs. The sequenced DNA is TGTGCCAGCTCACCACCACTCCCTGAAGAGACCCAGTACTTC. It translates to CASSPPLPEETQYF.